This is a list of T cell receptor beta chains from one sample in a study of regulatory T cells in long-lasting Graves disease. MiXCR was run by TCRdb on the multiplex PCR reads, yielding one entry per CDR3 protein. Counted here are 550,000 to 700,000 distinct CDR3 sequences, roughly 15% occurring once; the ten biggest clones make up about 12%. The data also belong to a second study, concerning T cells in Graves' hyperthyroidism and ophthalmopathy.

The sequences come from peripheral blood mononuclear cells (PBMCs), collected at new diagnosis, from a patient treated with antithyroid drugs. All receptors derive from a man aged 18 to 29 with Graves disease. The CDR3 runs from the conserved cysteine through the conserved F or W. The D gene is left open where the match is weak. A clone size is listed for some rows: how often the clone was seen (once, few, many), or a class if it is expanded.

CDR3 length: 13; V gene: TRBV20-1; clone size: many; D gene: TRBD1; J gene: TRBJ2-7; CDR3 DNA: TGCAGTGCGCAACGGGACAGGGGCTACGAGCAGTACTTC; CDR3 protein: CSAQRDRGYEQYF
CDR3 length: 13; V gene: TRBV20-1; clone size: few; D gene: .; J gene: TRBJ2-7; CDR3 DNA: TGCAGTGCTAGGTTGGGGACTCTCTACGAGCAGTACTTC; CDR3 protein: CSARLGTLYEQYF
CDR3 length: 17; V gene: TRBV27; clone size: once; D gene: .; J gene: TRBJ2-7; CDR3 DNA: TGTGCCAGCTCCTTTCCCTCGGGGGGCGGAAGACCCTACGAGCAGTACTTC; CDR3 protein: CASSFPSGGGRPYEQYF
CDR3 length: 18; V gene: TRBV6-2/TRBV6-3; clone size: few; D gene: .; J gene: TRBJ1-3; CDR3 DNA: TGTGCCAGCAGTTACCCCTCGGCGGGGTCACCCTCTGGAAACACCATATATTTT; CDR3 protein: CASSYPSAGSPSGNTIYF
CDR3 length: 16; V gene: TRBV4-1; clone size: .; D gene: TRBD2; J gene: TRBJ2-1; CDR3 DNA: TGCGCCAGCAGCCAAGGCTGGCCTAGCGGCCTCGGGCGGCGGTTCTTC; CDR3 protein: CASSQGWPSGLGRRFF
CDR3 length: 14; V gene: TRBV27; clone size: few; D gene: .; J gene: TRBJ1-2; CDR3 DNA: TGTGCCAGCAGTTACCAGAGCCCCAAAGAAGGCTACACCTTC; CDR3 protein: CASSYQSPKEGYTF
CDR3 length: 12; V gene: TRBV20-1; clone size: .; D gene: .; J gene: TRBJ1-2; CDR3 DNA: TGCAGTGCTAGAACCGGGGCCTATGGCTGCACCTTC; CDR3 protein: CSARTGAYGCTF
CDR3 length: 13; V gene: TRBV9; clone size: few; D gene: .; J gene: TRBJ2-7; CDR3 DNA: TGTGCCAGCAGCGCGGGCGGCACCAACGAGCAGTACTTC; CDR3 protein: CASSAGGTNEQYF
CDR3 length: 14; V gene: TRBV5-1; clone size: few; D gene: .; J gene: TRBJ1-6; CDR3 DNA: TGCGCCAGCAGCTTGGCTCGGTATAATTCACCCCTCCACTTT; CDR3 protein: CASSLARYNSPLHF
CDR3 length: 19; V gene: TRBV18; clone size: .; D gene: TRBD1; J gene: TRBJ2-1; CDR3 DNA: TGTGCCAGCTCACCAGTCCGACCGGGACAGAAAAACTCCTACAATGAGCAGTTCTTC; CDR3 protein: CASSPVRPGQKNSYNEQFF
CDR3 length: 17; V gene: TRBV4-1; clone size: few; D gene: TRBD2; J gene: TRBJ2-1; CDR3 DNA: TGCGCCAGCAGCCCCCTGTGGGGGGGACTAGCGGACAATGAGCAGTTCTTC; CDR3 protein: CASSPLWGGLADNEQFF